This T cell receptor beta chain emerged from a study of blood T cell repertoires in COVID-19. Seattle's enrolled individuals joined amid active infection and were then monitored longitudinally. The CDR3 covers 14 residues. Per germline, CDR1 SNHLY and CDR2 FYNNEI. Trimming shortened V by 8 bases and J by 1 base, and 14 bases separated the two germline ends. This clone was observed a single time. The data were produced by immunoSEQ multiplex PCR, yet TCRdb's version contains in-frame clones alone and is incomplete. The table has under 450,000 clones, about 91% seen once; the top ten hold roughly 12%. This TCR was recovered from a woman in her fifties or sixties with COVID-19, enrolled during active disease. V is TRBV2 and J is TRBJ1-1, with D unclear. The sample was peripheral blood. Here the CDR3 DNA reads TGTGCCAGCCACCTTGGGCGGGGGAACACTGAAGCTTTCTTT. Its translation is CASHLGRGNTEAFF.